A single sample gave rise to the 9 T cell receptor beta chains below, sequenced in a study of CD8+ T cells in alopecia areata. Documented treatment: oral pan-JAK inhibitor, 5-10 mg twice daily. Sequencing templates came from extracted RNA that was reverse transcribed into cDNA. Generated by immunoSEQ multiplex PCR, the TCRdb table keeps only in-frame clones and is missing some. The sample holds about 180,000 clones, around 49% seen once. Specimen: CD8+ T cells sorted from blood, collected around week 54, from a patient treated with tofacitinib. These receptor sequences come from a human donor with alopecia areata.

This clone was seen a few times. At one end the junction does not follow the germline gene, possibly because of a read error. The rearrangement uses TRBV9 and TRBJ2-3, with 9 bases identical to TRBD1. Per germline, CDR1 SGDLS and CDR2 YYNGEE. The CDR3 is made up of 17 amino acids. CDR3 in amino acids: CASSVNQEGDRENDTLF. CDR3 DNA: TGTGCCAGCAGCGTTAATCAAGAGGGGGACAGGGAAAACGATACCCTATTT.

The rearrangement joins TRBV29-1 to TRBJ2-2; 7 nucleotides match TRBD1. V trimming: 1 base; J trimming: 1 base; junction bases outside the gene matches: 12. The CDR3 contains 18 residues. CDR1 and CDR2 (germline): SQVTM, ANQGSEA. The CDR3 sequence: CSVEVLETGTRNTGELFF. The CDR3 DNA sequence: TGCAGCGTTGAAGTACTAGAGACAGGGACGCGGAACACCGGGGAGCTGTTTTTT.

The chain carries TRBV13 and TRBJ1-1; a weak D match, TRBD1 (6 bases). V gave up 1 base and J gave up 6 bases, with 9 bases separating them. This CDR3 comprises 13 residues. Germline CDR1 reads PRHDT; CDR2 reads FYEKMQ (reference sequence). DNA of the CDR3: TGTGCCAGCAGCTTAGAAGGGGGACCTGAAGCTTTCTTT. It translates to CASSLEGGPEAFF.

This clone was seen only once. The chain employs TRBV11-2 and TRBJ1-5; D ambiguous. The CDR3 runs to 13 residues. V was cut by 2 bases and J by 8 bases, with 10 bases left in between. The V gene's germline CDR1 is SGHAT and CDR2 FQNNGV. The CDR3 nucleotides read TGTGCCAGCAGCTTAAGTCGGGCGGAGCCCCAGCATTTT. This translates into CASSLSRAEPQHF. The full variable domain, completed using reference TRBV11-2 and TRBJ1-5, is EAGVAQSPRYKIIEKRQSVAFWCNPISGHATLYWYQQILGQGPKLLIQFQNNGVVDDSQLPKDRFSAERLKGVDSTLKIQPAKLEDSAVYLCASSLSRAEPQHFGDGTRLSIL.

The table lists this clone with a few counts. The rearrangement links TRBV19 to TRBJ1-1; D is unclear. Germline V gives CDR1 LNHDA, CDR2 SQIVND (reference sequence). Between the trimmed V and J ends, which lost 0 bases and 1 base, there was a span of 9 bases. The CDR3 loop spans 15 amino acids. The CDR3 is CASSIDGNPNTEAFF. Here the CDR3 DNA reads TGTGCCAGTAGTATAGATGGGAACCCGAACACTGAAGCTTTCTTT.

This clone was seen a single time. The chain links TRBV11-2 to TRBJ2-3, with D unresolved. This CDR3 is 16 amino acids long. Germline V gene data show CDR1 as SGHAT and CDR2 as FQNNGV. The V end lost 2 bases, the J end lost 2 bases, and 14 bases lay between the germline ends. CDR3 sequence reads: CASSLPRERTTDTQYF. The CDR3 nucleotides read TGTGCCAGCAGCTTACCAAGAGAACGAACCACAGATACGCAGTATTTT.

The chain recombines TRBV10-3 with TRBJ1-1; no clear D. The CDR3 is 14 amino acids. Trimming took off 0 bases at V and 3 bases at J, with 8 bases between the two ends. The germline gives CDR1 ENHRY, CDR2 SYGVKD. CDR3 DNA sequence: TGTGCCATCAGTGAGTCAGACGGGTACACTGAAGCTTTCTTT. Protein sequence: CAISESDGYTEAFF.

In its sample, this clone was seen a few times. The gene calls are TRBV7-8 and TRBJ2-3; D might be TRBD2 (6 bases). Trimming took 2 bases from V and 3 from J, leaving 15 bases between them. CDR3 length: 16 residues. Germline V gene lookup returns CDR1 SGHVS and CDR2 FQNEAQ. The CDR3 here is CASSLMLAEGTDTQYF. In nucleotides, the CDR3 is TGTGCCAGCAGCTTAATGTTAGCGGAGGGGACAGATACGCAGTATTTT.

The chain has TRBV11-2 and TRBJ2-7; D is unresolved. The CDR3 has 12 amino acids. V dropped 1 base and J dropped 7 bases, with 8 bases sitting between them. CDR1 and CDR2 from the germline V gene are SGHAT and FQNNGV. CDR3 in DNA: TGTGCCAGCAGCTTAGTGAGCTTTGAGCAGTACTTC. It codes for CASSLVSFEQYF.